The 10 T cell receptor beta chains below come from one sample, sequenced in a study of spatial heterogeneity in lung cancer. Noted time point: sample taken at primary tumor resection. Using its own MiXCR run on the 5' RACE reads, TCRdb lists one record per CDR3 protein. The table shows roughly 5,000 distinct CDR3 sequences, with 3.9% occurring only once. This material consisted of normal lung tissue next to the tumor, taken at surgery. The receptors here all came from a male donor with early-stage non-small cell lung cancer.

Sample share makes this clonotype medium-sized. The V call is TRBV24-1, the J call TRBJ1-5; possible D gene TRBD1, 5 bases. The germline V and J ends were trimmed by 3 bases and 6 bases, with 11 bases remaining between them. Germline V lookup: CDR1 KGHDR, CDR2 SFDVKD. The CDR3 covers 14 residues. The CDR3 protein is CATSDTGGGQPQHF. The CDR3, as DNA: TGTGCCACCAGTGATACGGGGGGAGGTCAGCCCCAGCATTTT.

This clonotype has at least ten counts. The chain joins TRBV7-2 to TRBJ2-3; perhaps TRBD2 as D (6 bases). The V gene's germline CDR1 is SGHTA and CDR2 FQGNSA. Trimming stripped 3 bases from V and 4 bases from J, with 14 bases between. The CDR3 totals 15 residues. The CDR3 here is CASSLILSGADTQYF. The DNA of the CDR3 is TGTGCCAGCAGCTTGATTTTGTCGGGAGCAGATACGCAGTATTTT.

This clonotype was picked up many times. CDR3 protein: CASSLGLAGYYNEQFF. The DNA for the CDR3 is TGTGCCAGCAGTTTAGGGCTAGCGGGCTACTACAATGAGCAGTTCTTC. V gene TRBV28 combines with J gene TRBJ2-1, with 8 bases lining up with TRBD2. The CDR3 contains 16 residues. Trimming cost V 2 bases and J 3 bases; bases outside gene matches: 6. CDR1 is MDHEN and CDR2 is SYDVKM in the germline V gene.

In its sample, this clonotype is medium-sized (0.01 to 0.1%). The chain couples TRBV6-2 or TRBV6-3 to TRBJ2-3, with D perhaps matching TRBD2 (5 bases). Germline-derived CDR1 and CDR2 are MNHEY and SVGEGT. There are 14 residues in the CDR3. Trimming took off 10 bases at V and 6 bases at J, with 20 bases between the two ends. CDR3 region: CATLRGQWQDTQYF. In nucleotides, the CDR3 is TGTGCCACACTCCGAGGGCAGTGGCAGGATACGCAGTATTTT.

CDR3 region: CASSQVPGGETQYF. DNA for the CDR3: TGCGCCAGCAGCCAAGTACCGGGAGGGGAGACCCAGTACTTC. The J gene is TRBJ2-5, the V gene TRBV4-1; TRBD2 matches 8 bases. The CDR3 contains 14 residues. After removal of 1 base from V and 5 bases from J, the junction contained 3 bases not matched to a gene. In germline, CDR1 is MGHRA, CDR2 YSYEKL.

In its sample, this clonotype is medium-sized. The chain employs TRBV20-1 and TRBJ2-2; unclear D gene. The ends were cut back, 7 bases at V and 4 bases at J, with 7 bases in the middle. The CDR3 sequence is 11 residues long. Germline assignment: CDR1 DFQATT and CDR2 SNEGSKA (reference sequence). The CDR3 bases are TGCAGTGTCCGGGCCACCGGGGAGCTGTTTTTT. It specifies CSVRATGELFF.

There are a few counts of this clonotype. This rearrangement joins TRBV21-1 to TRBJ2-3; the DNA was not used to check the table's D call, TRBD2. TRBV21-1 is a recognized pseudogene. CDR3 length: 13 amino acids. Written as DNA, the CDR3 is TGTGCCAGCAGCATTCCAGGGAGGGATACGCAGTATTTT. Protein: CASSIPGRDTQYF.

By share of the sample, this clonotype is medium-sized. J is TRBJ1-2 and V is TRBV3-1, with no clear D. Deletions cut 5 bases from V and 6 bases from J, with 16 bases between. The CDR3 has 14 residues. Germline V lookup: CDR1 LGHDT, CDR2 YNNKEL (reference sequence). CDR3 in DNA: TGTGCCAGCAGCTTACGACATGGTTCGGATGGCTACACCTTC. Translation: CASSLRHGSDGYTF.

This clonotype showed up many times. The rearrangement uses TRBV3-1 and TRBJ2-1; D perhaps matches TRBD2 (5 bases). The CDR3 has 16 residues. Trimming pared 3 bases from V and 8 bases from J, leaving 20 bases between. The germline gives CDR1 LGHDT, CDR2 YNNKEL (reference sequence). CDR3 nucleotides: TGTGCCAGCAGCCACACCTTCAGCTCTGGAGGAGATGAGCAGTTCTTC. It encodes CASSHTFSSGGDEQFF.

This clonotype was counted at least ten times. V and J are TRBV30 and TRBJ1-2; D is unresolved. CDR1 and CDR2 (germline): GTSNPN, SVGIG (reference sequence). The ends were cut back, 0 bases at V and 7 bases at J, with 12 bases in the middle. The CDR3 sequence is 13 residues long. CDR3 DNA sequence: TGTGCCTGGAGTGTACGGCAGGATGGTGGCTACACCTTC. Protein sequence: CAWSVRQDGGYTF.